The following is a TCR beta chain sequence with its context. Its antigen specificity is not known. Base qualities were left out, and no much larger clone turns up one base away. Via the germline V gene, CDR1 is LGHNA and CDR2 YNFKEQ. The CDR3 numbers 18 residues from cysteine through phenylalanine. Only CDR3 DNA remains: 54 bases, in frame from the first base. V lost 2 bases and J lost 0 bases; the stretch between them is 16 bases long. The data originate from a study of blood T cell repertoires in COVID-19 (dated by TCRdb to the early 2020s). Regarding the research as a whole: The collaborator samples originated in the United States, Italy and Spain and spanned the acute and convalescent phases of COVID-19. The prospective study material was composed of cDNA or gDNA derived from T cells, B-cell-depleted T cells, or PBMCs. The dataset comprised deeply sampled blood TCRbeta repertoires from subjects exposed to, actively infected with, or recovered from COVID-19. The repertoires were made available in a free public database intended to serve as a resource for research on the immune response to SARS-CoV-2. Samples were obtained from the ongoing ImmuneRACE study (first 160 participants) and from 1,000 to 1,500 subjects provided by 6 global collaborators. Nearly every sample came with metadata listing a de-identified subject ID, COVID-19 status, age in years and sex. HLA class I and class II types, where available, came from metadata supplied by the sample provider rather than from assay-based typing.

The paper as a whole reports these results and caveats: The quantity of clinical and demographic metadata differed by source and by participant and was supplied without curation.

In Seattle, one collaborating source enrolled patients while the infection was active and tracked those patients longitudinally over the course of disease. Each collaborating institution followed its own protocols to collect whole blood in K2EDTA tubes. For TCRbeta analysis, collaborators shipped samples in one of three forms: frozen whole blood, isolated PBMCs, or DNA extracted from either of those sample types. TCRbeta CDR3 regions were amplified from genomic DNA using the immunoSEQ Assay, a bias-controlled multiplex PCR. The authors' analysis ran thus. The number of nucleated cells in each sample was estimated from the amplification of reference gene primers within the assay. Sequence reads were collapsed and filtered to measure the absolute abundance of every unique TCRbeta CDR3 rearrangement. For each sample, productive Simpson clonality was calculated by taking the square root of Simpson's diversity index across productive rearrangements. What TCRdb holds here is the immuneACCESS table cut down to in-frame rearrangements. Part of the clones is not present; checked against another copy, under half of the missing clones reflect an unresolved V gene, and the others are unexplained. V and J calls plus clone size are reproduced from that table; the DNA served to infer D and trimming. This sample has approximately 270,000 clones in its table, and approximately 85% of those were observed once. Jointly, the top ten make up 0.87% of the sample.

The clonotype originates from a human donor with COVID-19, enrolled during active disease. The donor label of this sample is uncertain. The chain joins TRBV4-2 to TRBJ1-4; no confident D gene assignment can be made. Sequencing was performed on peripheral blood. The sequence in DNA is TGTGCCAGCAGCCAAAATCTCCCTATCGGGGCAACTAATGAAAAACTGTTTTTT. Its product reads: CASSQNLPIGATNEKLFF.